The 11 T cell receptor beta chains below come from one sample, sequenced in a study of tissue T cells after allogeneic stem cell transplantation. TCRdb keeps only in-frame clones here, not all; method: immunoSEQ multiplex PCR. The table records about 1,200 clones, just over 55% of them present only once. The sequenced sample was skin. Receptor source: a female BALB/c mouse in good health. For this mouse line, the MHC haplotype is H2-d.

In regard to this clone: The gene names here belong to mouse. The read falls 1 residue short of the CDR3 end, and the missing part is taken from the germline J gene. The chain couples TRBV5 to TRBJ1-1, with 7 bases fitting TRBD1. CDR1 and CDR2 (germline): LGHNA, YNLKQL (reference sequence). Unmatched junction bases numbered 1, after V lost 0 bases and J lost 0 bases. The CDR3 is 15 amino acids. Partial CDR3 DNA: TGTGCCAGCAGCCAAGATACAGGGGCAAACACAGAAGTCTTC. Its protein product is CASSQDTGANTEVF. In full, the CDR3 reads CASSQDTGANTEVFF.

For this clone: These gene names are mouse names. From the germline J gene comes the end of the CDR3, since the read stops 1 residue before it. V gene TRBV13-1 combines with J gene TRBJ2-1; 8 nucleotides match TRBD2. Germline trimming cut 2 bases from V and 4 bases from J; bases unmatched to any gene: 8. The CDR3 totals 16 residues. In germline, CDR1 is NSHNY, CDR2 SYGAGN. The chain's CDR3 is CASSEEGWGAYAEQFF. The DNA read from the CDR3 is TGTGCCAGCAGTGAAGAGGGCTGGGGGGCATATGCTGAGCAGTTC.

Of note for this clone: Gene labels here are mouse ones. CDR3 protein: CSSNRGAGEVFF. The covered CDR3 bases are TGTAGTTCTAACAGGGGGGCGGGAGAAGTCTTC. The rearrangement links TRBV30 to TRBJ1-1; 8 bases align to TRBD1. Coverage ceases 1 residue before the CDR3 finishes, and the germline J gene fills in the end. The CDR3 is 12 residues long. The germline CDR1 and CDR2 sequences are SQVVS and ANEGSEA. Trimming at V came to 4 bases and at J to 7 bases, leaving 5 bases not matched to a gene.

This clone occurred once. Mouse names are used for the genes. Read data end 1 residue before the CDR3 end; the end is taken from the germline J gene. The chain uses TRBV1 and TRBJ1-2; D possibly corresponds to TRBD1 (5 bases). Trimming left V 0 bases short and J 2 bases short, with 10 bases between. The CDR3 is 15 residues long. Germline V CDR1 and CDR2: NSQYPW, LRSPGD (reference sequence). This CDR3 reads CTCSADQAGNSDYTF. Incomplete CDR3 DNA: TGCACCTGCAGTGCAGATCAAGCAGGGAACTCCGACTACACC.

Comments on this clone: The gene names given are mouse names. Sequencing ends 1 residue short of the CDR3 end; the germline J gene provides the rest. V and J are TRBV1 and TRBJ1-4, with D unclear. Germline V gives CDR1 NSQYPW, CDR2 LRSPGD (reference sequence). V was pared by 1 base and J by 7 bases, with 4 bases between. The CDR3 spans 12 residues. Partial CDR3 DNA: TGCACCTGCAGTGCAGGGCCCGAAAGATTATTT. It is translated as CTCSAGPERLF. The CDR3 as a whole reads CTCSAGPERLFF.

This clone was recorded once. Genes and germline come from the mouse. The read is 1 residue too short to cover the CDR3 end, so that end is filled in from the germline J gene. The rearrangement links TRBV13-2 to TRBJ1-3, with 7 bases identical to TRBD1. Unmatched junction bases numbered 1, after V lost 2 bases and J lost 2 bases. Looked up from germline, CDR1 is NNHNN and CDR2 is SYGAGS (reference sequence). There are 14 residues in the CDR3. CDR3 bases read: TGTGCCAGCGGTGACCAGGGGGCTGGAAATACGCTCTAT. The encoded protein is CASGDQGAGNTLY. The whole CDR3 sequence reads CASGDQGAGNTLYF.

About this clone: The gene symbols are mouse symbols. The read terminates 1 residue ahead of where the CDR3 ends, so the germline J gene completes it. The chain couples TRBV5 to TRBJ2-4; D uncertain. There are 13 residues in the CDR3. Deletions cut 1 base from V and 2 bases from J, with 4 bases between. Germline loops: CDR1 LGHNA, CDR2 YNLKQL (reference sequence). The CDR3 protein is CASSQGVQNTLYF. CDR3 DNA, as far as it was read: TGTGCCAGCAGCCAAGGGGTTCAAAACACCTTGTAC.

As regards this clone: Gene names and germline refer to mouse. Coverage ceases 1 residue before the CDR3 finishes, and the germline J gene fills in the end. The chain uses TRBV13-1 and TRBJ2-5; a weak D match, TRBD1 (6 bases). The CDR3 totals 13 residues. Trimming took off 3 bases at V and 5 bases at J, with 10 bases between the two ends. Germline V gene data show CDR1 as NSHNY and CDR2 as SYGAGN. The sequenced part of the CDR3 DNA is TGTGCCAGCAGTGTTCAGGGGCCAGACACCCAGTAC. This gives the protein CASSVQGPDTQY. The whole CDR3 region reads CASSVQGPDTQYF.

This clone has a handful of counts. The germline and genes are mouse ones. The read ends 1 residue shy of where the CDR3 ends; the end is completed using the germline J gene. The J gene is TRBJ1-4, the V gene TRBV13-3; D uncertain. This CDR3 has 16 amino acids. Germline CDR1 NNHDY, CDR2 SYVADS. The V end was cut by 0 bases, the J end by 7 bases, with 16 bases between. CDR3 bases read: TGTGCCAGCAGTGATGGAGGAAGGGCCCTCAGCGAAAGATTATTT. Amino acids: CASSDGGRALSERLF. The full CDR3 sequence reads CASSDGGRALSERLFF.

This clone was seen a few times. The germline and genes are mouse ones. The read finishes 1 residue shy of the CDR3 end, and the germline J gene is used to complete it. The V call is TRBV31, the J call TRBJ2-2, with D possibly matching TRBD2 (6 bases). The CDR3 runs 14 residues. Looked up from germline, CDR1 is GKSSPN and CDR2 is SITVG. V lost 2 bases, J lost 5 bases, and 12 bases lay in between. The CDR3 is CAWSERGETGQLYF. Incomplete CDR3 DNA: TGTGCCTGGAGTGAACGGGGGGAGACCGGGCAGCTCTAC.

Notes on this clone: The germline and genes are mouse ones. The CDR3 end is not reached by the read, which stops 1 residue before it; the germline J gene fills it in. The chain carries TRBV13-1 and TRBJ1-5; possible D gene TRBD1, 5 bases. This CDR3 comprises 14 residues. Looked up from germline, CDR1 is NSHNY and CDR2 is SYGAGN. Trimming took 3 bases from V and 3 from J, leaving 10 bases between them. The DNA read from the CDR3 is TGTGCCAGCAGTGCTCAGGGTAGCAACCAGGCTCCGCTT. Translated, it gives CASSAQGSNQAPL. The full CDR3 protein is CASSAQGSNQAPLF.